What follows are 25 T cell receptor beta chains derived from one specimen sequenced in a study of OX40 agonist ivuxolimab in advanced cancers. TCRdb's table, derived via immunoSEQ multiplex PCR, lists solely in-frame clones and lacks some. The data show 57,000 or so clones, 89% seen once. Sequencing used CD4+ or CD8+ T cells sorted from blood, obtained in a trial of the OX40 agonist ivuxolimab. These receptors were collected from an adult with an advanced solid tumor such as melanoma, head and neck, liver or kidney cancer.

The CDR3 protein is CASSVAETQYF. CDR3 DNA: TGTGCCAGCAGCGTAGCAGAGACCCAGTACTTC. The chain combines TRBV9 with TRBJ2-5; D gene uncertain. V lost 0 bases and J 4 bases, leaving 1 base between the germline ends. The CDR3 sequence is 11 residues long. Germline assignment: CDR1 SGDLS and CDR2 YYNGEE.

The rearrangement links TRBV2 to TRBJ1-3, with TRBD1 as a possible D gene (5 bases). V lost 10 bases and J 0 bases, leaving 10 bases between the germline ends. Per the germline V gene, CDR1 is SNHLY and CDR2 is FYNNEI. The CDR3 runs 13 residues. The CDR3 protein is CANQGRSGNTIYF. In nucleotides, the CDR3 is TGTGCCAATCAGGGCCGCTCTGGAAACACCATATATTTT. Filled out from reference TRBV2 and TRBJ1-3, the complete variable domain reads EPEVTQTPSHQVTQMGQEVILRCVPISNHLYFYWYRQILGQKVEFLVSFYNNEISEKSEIFDDQFSVERPDGSNFTLKIRSTKLEDSAMYFCANQGRSGNTIYFGEGSWLTVV.

This chain links TRBV27 with TRBJ1-1; D is uncertain. The CDR3 contains 14 residues. The V gene lost 1 base and the J gene lost 2 bases, with 8 bases spanning the gap. Germline V gives CDR1 MNHEY, CDR2 SMNVEV (reference sequence). The CDR3 nucleotides are TGTGCCAGCAGTTTATTTCCCGCCAACACTGAAGCTTTCTTT. Translated, it gives CASSLFPANTEAFF.

The CDR3 DNA follows: TGTGCCTGGGTGACTGACTCTGGAAACACCATATATTTT. Translation: CAWVTDSGNTIYF. This chain joins TRBV30 and TRBJ1-3; D not certain. The V gene lost 5 bases and the J gene lost 0 bases, with 8 bases spanning the gap. The CDR3 sequence is 13 residues long. Germline loops: CDR1 GTSNPN, CDR2 SVGIG (reference sequence).

The rearrangement links TRBV27 to TRBJ2-7; no firm D call. The CDR3 is 12 residues long. Germline V gene lookup returns CDR1 MNHEY and CDR2 SMNVEV (reference sequence). Between the trimmed V and J ends, which lost 5 bases and 4 bases, there was a span of 9 bases. CDR3: CASSPAPYEQYF. The DNA for the CDR3 is TGTGCCAGCAGTCCCGCGCCGTACGAGCAGTACTTC.

V is TRBV5-1 and J is TRBJ2-1; D may match TRBD1 or TRBD2 (5 bases each). The germline CDR1 and CDR2 sequences are SGHRS and YFSETQ. Trimming cost V 1 base and J 7 bases, with 18 bases left between them. The length of the CDR3 is 16 residues. CDR3 region: CASSLYGDQNHNEQFF. The CDR3 nucleotides are TGCGCCAGCAGCTTGTATGGGGACCAAAACCATAATGAGCAGTTCTTC.

The chain employs TRBV19 and TRBJ1-1; TRBD1 is a possible D gene (5 bases). V shed 6 bases and J shed 7 bases, with 9 bases lying between them. Germline CDR1 and CDR2: LNHDA and SQIVND (reference sequence). The CDR3 runs to 11 residues. This CDR3 is CASRGEHEAFF. In DNA form, the CDR3 reads TGTGCCAGTAGAGGGGAGCATGAAGCTTTCTTT.

The J gene is TRBJ2-7, the V gene TRBV7-6, with D tentatively TRBD2 (5 bases). Germline CDR1 reads SGHVS; CDR2 reads FNYEAQ. This CDR3 spans 15 amino acids. Trimming shortened V by 8 bases and J by 3 bases, and 20 bases separated the two germline ends. CDR3 amino acids: CASAPGERYNYEQYF. The CDR3 nucleotides read TGTGCCAGCGCCCCCGGGGAGAGATATAACTACGAGCAGTACTTC.

The chain uses TRBV4-3 and TRBJ2-7; 8 bases line up with TRBD1. CDR3 size: 14 residues. The junction had 6 bases not matched to a gene; V was cut back by 5 bases and J by 3 bases. Germline V gene lookup returns CDR1 LGHNA and CDR2 YSLEER. This CDR3 is CASSSDREFYEQYF. In DNA form, the CDR3 reads TGCGCCAGCAGCTCGGACAGGGAGTTCTACGAGCAGTACTTC.

The DNA for the CDR3 is TGTGCCAGCAGTGAAGGGACAGGGATCTTTTTGTCTAATGAAAAACTGTTTTTT. It translates to CASSEGTGIFLSNEKLFF. The V and J genes are TRBV2 and TRBJ1-4, with TRBD1 identical over 8 bases. Germline V gene sequence: CDR1 SNHLY, CDR2 FYNNEI. The CDR3 has 18 residues. V lost 1 base and J lost 3; bases outside the gene matches: 10.

The CDR3 DNA sequence: TGTGCCAGCAGTTTACATAGCGGGAGTACCTACGAGCAGTACTTC. It encodes CASSLHSGSTYEQYF. The chain couples TRBV27 to TRBJ2-7; 9 positions agree with TRBD2. The CDR3 runs to 15 residues. Germline CDR1 is MNHEY and CDR2 is SMNVEV (reference sequence). V shed 2 bases, J shed 2 bases, and the junction held 4 bases outside the gene matches.

This sequence joins TRBV15 and TRBJ1-4; weak D call: TRBD1 (5 bases). V lost 5 bases to trimming and J lost 6 bases, with 13 bases between them. Germline V gives CDR1 LNHNV, CDR2 YYDKDF (reference sequence). This CDR3 has 14 amino acids. Here the CDR3 reads CATSGNIGDEKLFF. The CDR3 nucleotides are TGTGCCACCAGCGGCAACATAGGGGATGAAAAACTGTTTTTT.

The CDR3 region is CASSVEDLPYEQYF. CDR3 DNA: TGTGCCAGCAGCGTAGAGGACCTACCCTACGAGCAGTACTTC. The V call is TRBV9, the J call TRBJ2-7; D gene unclear. The CDR3 spans 14 residues. V was pared by 0 bases and J by 2 bases, with 9 bases between. Germline V gene sequence: CDR1 SGDLS, CDR2 YYNGEE.

This chain joins TRBV5-6 and TRBJ2-5; D perhaps matches TRBD2 (7 bases). The ends were cut back, 4 bases at V and 2 bases at J, with 15 bases in the middle. The CDR3 extends over 15 amino acids. Germline values: CDR1 SGHDT, CDR2 YYEEEE. CDR3 nucleotides: TGTGCCAGCAGCCCTGCGGGGGCGAGGCAAGAGACCCAGTACTTC. Translated, it gives CASSPAGARQETQYF.

This sequence joins TRBV19 and TRBJ2-7; D perhaps matches TRBD1 (5 bases). CDR3 length equals 12 residues. Germline V gene sequence: CDR1 LNHDA, CDR2 SQIVND (reference sequence). V dropped 9 bases and J dropped 4 bases, with 13 bases sitting between them. CDR3 DNA sequence: TGTGCCAGCCAGGGTACGTTATACGAGCAGTACTTC. It specifies CASQGTLYEQYF. The full variable domain, completed using reference TRBV19 and TRBJ2-7, is DGGITQSPKYLFRKEGQNVTLSCEQNLNHDAMYWYRQDPGQGLRLIYYSQIVNDFQKGDIAEGYSVSREKKESFPLTVTSAQKNPTAFYLCASQGTLYEQYFGPGTRLTVT.

The genes are TRBV10-3 and TRBJ2-1; weak D call: TRBD2 (6 bases). Trimming cost V 2 bases and J 3 bases, with 20 bases left between them. There are 18 residues in the CDR3. Germline CDR1 ENHRY, CDR2 SYGVKD. Here the CDR3 reads CAISEPIFGGSVYNEQFF. DNA of the CDR3: TGTGCCATCAGTGAGCCGATTTTTGGAGGGAGTGTCTACAATGAGCAGTTCTTC.

The CDR3 here is CASSLGTGGLNTIYF. The DNA for the CDR3 is TGTGCCAGCAGCTTGGGCACGGGGGGCTTAAACACCATATATTTT. The chain joins TRBV7-6 to TRBJ1-3; a weak D match, TRBD1 (6 bases). Germline CDR1 and CDR2: SGHVS and FNYEAQ. V lost 3 bases and J lost 6, with 15 bases in between. CDR3 length: 15 amino acids.

This clone was detected once. The chain couples TRBV28 to TRBJ2-2, with TRBD1 matching over 8 bases. This CDR3 spans 15 amino acids. Trimming removed 3 bases from V and 5 bases from J; junction bases left unmatched: 5. The germline CDR1 and CDR2 sequences are MDHEN and SYDVKM. CDR3 bases: TGTGCCAGCAGTTTTGACAGGGGCAGGACCGGGGAGCTGTTTTTT. It codes for CASSFDRGRTGELFF.

V is TRBV4-1 and J is TRBJ2-7; D might be TRBD1 (5 bases). Germline values: CDR1 MGHRA, CDR2 YSYEKL. Trimming took off 0 bases at V and 3 bases at J, with 6 bases between the two ends. This CDR3 is 13 amino acids long. The DNA of the CDR3 is TGCGCCAGCAGCCAAGACAGGGTCTACGAGCAGTACTTC. Encoded protein: CASSQDRVYEQYF.

The V and J genes are TRBV15 and TRBJ2-7, with D perhaps TRBD1 or TRBD2 (5 bases each). This CDR3 is 16 amino acids long. V lost 3 bases to trimming and J lost 5 bases, with 20 bases between them. Germline loops: CDR1 LNHNV, CDR2 YYDKDF (reference sequence). CDR3 in DNA: TGTGCCACCAGCAGGGACGAGGGACGGTCCCTCGACGAGCAGTACTTC. Protein product: CATSRDEGRSLDEQYF.

The chain carries TRBV4-3 and TRBJ2-5, with TRBD1 matching over 7 bases. The V segment lost 4 bases and the J segment 0 bases; nucleotides outside the gene matches: 2. Looked up from germline, CDR1 is LGHNA and CDR2 is YSLEER. This CDR3 spans 14 amino acids. CDR3 bases: TGCGCCAGCAGCCTGAGGGGGCACCAAGAGACCCAGTACTTC. This sequence encodes CASSLRGHQETQYF.

Here the CDR3 reads CASSRTGGGTDTQYF. CDR3 bases: TGTGCCAGCAGTCGAACAGGGGGCGGCACAGATACGCAGTATTTT. V is TRBV6-5 and J is TRBJ2-3; 9 bases map to TRBD1. Germline assignment: CDR1 MNHEY and CDR2 SVGAGI. J was trimmed by 1 base and V by 5 bases; bases with no gene match: 4. This CDR3 spans 15 amino acids.

The CDR3 coding sequence is TGTGCCAGCAGCTTAGGGGGGACAGCCTATGGGCAGTTCTTC. It codes for CASSLGGTAYGQFF. V and J are TRBV7-6 and TRBJ2-1; 7 positions agree with TRBD1. The V and J ends lost 1 base and 12 bases, in that order; junction bases with no gene match: 9. Germline lookup yields CDR1 SGHVS and CDR2 FNYEAQ. The CDR3 runs 14 residues.

The chain couples TRBV13 to TRBJ2-7; D perhaps matches TRBD2 (6 bases). Germline V gene data show CDR1 as PRHDT and CDR2 as FYEKMQ (reference sequence). With 5 bases removed from V and 2 bases from J, the gap between germline ends came to 7 bases. The CDR3 extends over 12 amino acids. Here the CDR3 reads CASSRGTYEQYF. Here the CDR3 DNA reads TGTGCCAGCAGCCGCGGGACCTACGAGCAGTACTTC.

The chain recombines TRBV27 with TRBJ1-5, with D maybe TRBD1 (6 bases). Trimming took 3 bases from V and 7 from J, leaving 10 bases between them. Germline CDR1 and CDR2: MNHEY and SMNVEV (reference sequence). The CDR3 sequence is 13 residues long. CDR3 residues: CASSFGRGQPQHF. In nucleotides, the CDR3 is TGTGCCAGCAGTTTCGGCAGGGGACAGCCCCAGCATTTT.